The T cell receptor (beta chain) described here comes from a study of beta chain features in type 1 diabetes. Expressed TCRB transcripts were sequenced because the isolated RNA had all been reverse transcribed beforehand. TCRdb's copy holds only in-frame clones and misses some; the assay was immunoSEQ multiplex PCR. The profile covers about half a million clones, with approximately 10% appearing a single time and 0.046% taken by the ten largest. CDR1 and CDR2 (germline): MGHDK, SYGVNS. The CDR3 has 14 amino acids. With 4 bases removed from V and 1 base from J, the gap between germline ends came to 8 bases.

The rearrangement joins TRBV25-1 to TRBJ2-1; D gene ambiguous. The sequence came from a young woman in good health. Sequencing was done on a sample of naive CD4+ T cells from blood. The CDR3 sequence: CASSGEGSYNEQFF. The DNA of the CDR3 is TGTGCCAGCAGTGGGGAAGGGTCCTACAATGAGCAGTTCTTC.